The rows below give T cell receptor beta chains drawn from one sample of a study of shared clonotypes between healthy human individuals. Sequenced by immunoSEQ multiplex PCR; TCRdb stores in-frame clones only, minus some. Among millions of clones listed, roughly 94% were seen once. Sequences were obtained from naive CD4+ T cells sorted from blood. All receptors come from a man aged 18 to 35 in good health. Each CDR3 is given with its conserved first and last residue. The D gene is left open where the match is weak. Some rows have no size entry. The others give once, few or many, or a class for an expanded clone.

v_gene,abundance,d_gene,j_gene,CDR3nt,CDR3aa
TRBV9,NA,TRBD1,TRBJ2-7,TGTGCCAGCAGTTATCGGGACAGGGGGATCTACGAGCAGTACTTC,CASSYRDRGIYEQYF
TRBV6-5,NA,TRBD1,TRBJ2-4,TGTGCCAGCAGTATGGACAGGGCGGCCAAAAACATTCAGTACTTC,CASSMDRAAKNIQYF
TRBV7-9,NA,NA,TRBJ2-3,TGTGCCAGCAGCCCTACGGGAGAAAGCACAGATACGCAGTATTTT,CASSPTGESTDTQYF
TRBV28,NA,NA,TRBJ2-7,TGTGAATACCGACGGGACACATTGACCTACGAGCAGTACTTC,CEYRRDTLTYEQYF
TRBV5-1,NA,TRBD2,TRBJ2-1,TGCGCCAGCAGCTTAGGAGCGGGGGACAATGAGCAGTTCTTC,CASSLGAGDNEQFF
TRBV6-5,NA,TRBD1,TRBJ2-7,TGTGCCAGCAGTTACTTTGAGACAGGGAAGACCTACGAGCAGTACTTC,CASSYFETGKTYEQYF
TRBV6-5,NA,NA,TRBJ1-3,TGTGCCAGCAGTTACTTGGGGGGGTCTGGAAACACCATATATTTT,CASSYLGGSGNTIYF
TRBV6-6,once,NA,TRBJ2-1,TGTGCCAGCAGTTATGGGCGGGACCTCTACAATGAGCAGTTCTTC,CASSYGRDLYNEQFF
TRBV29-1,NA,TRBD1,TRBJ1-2,TGCAGCGTTGAAACGACAGGGGTCGGCTACACCTTC,CSVETTGVGYTF
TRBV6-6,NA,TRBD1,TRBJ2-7,TGTGCCAGCAGTTACGGGACAGGGAAGGGCTACGAGCAGTACTTC,CASSYGTGKGYEQYF
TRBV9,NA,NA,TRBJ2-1,TGTGCCAGCAGCGTCGATTGGCTTGATGAGCAGTTCTTC,CASSVDWLDEQFF
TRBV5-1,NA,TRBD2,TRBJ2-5,TGCGCCAGCAGCTTCAGGAGTCTAGCGGGAGTGGAGACCCAGTACTTC,CASSFRSLAGVETQYF
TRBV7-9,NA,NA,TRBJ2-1,TGTGCCAGCAGCTTAAGTCCCGTCGGGCCCTACAATGAGCAGTTCTTC,CASSLSPVGPYNEQFF
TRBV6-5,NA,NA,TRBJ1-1,TGTGCCAGCAGTTACTCGGAGGTGGTGAACACTGAAGCTTTCTTT,CASSYSEVVNTEAFF
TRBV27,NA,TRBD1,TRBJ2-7,TGTGCCAGCAGTGCACAGGGGGCCGACTCCTACGAGCAGTACTTC,CASSAQGADSYEQYF
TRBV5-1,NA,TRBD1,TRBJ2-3,TGCGCCAGCAGCTTGGAACAGGGGCGAAGCACAGATACGCAGTATTTT,CASSLEQGRSTDTQYF
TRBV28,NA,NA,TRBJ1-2,TGTGCCAGCATCGGAGGGGGGGGCTCTGGCTATGGCTACACCTTC,CASIGGGGSGYGYTF